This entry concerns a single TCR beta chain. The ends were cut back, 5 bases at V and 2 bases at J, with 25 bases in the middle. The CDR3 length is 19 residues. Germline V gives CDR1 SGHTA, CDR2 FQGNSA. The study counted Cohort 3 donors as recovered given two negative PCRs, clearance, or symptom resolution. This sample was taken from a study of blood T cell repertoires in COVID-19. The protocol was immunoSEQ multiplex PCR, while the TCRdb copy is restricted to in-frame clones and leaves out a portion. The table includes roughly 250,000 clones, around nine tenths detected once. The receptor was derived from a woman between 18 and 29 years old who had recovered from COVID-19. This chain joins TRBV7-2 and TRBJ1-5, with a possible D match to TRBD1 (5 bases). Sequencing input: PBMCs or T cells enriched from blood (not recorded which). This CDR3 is CASSPAPLPGLGGNQPQHF. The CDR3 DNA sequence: TGTGCCAGCAGCCCTGCCCCCCTGCCGGGACTCGGGGGCAATCAGCCCCAGCATTTT.